One and the same sample provided the 22 T cell receptor beta chains below, sequenced in a study of control samples from healthy donors and cancer patients. The assay was immunoSEQ multiplex PCR, and TCRdb's table has in-frame clones only and misses some. This table has 350,000 to 450,000 clones, 90% appearing once. The sequenced material came from PBMCs. These TCRs come from a middle-aged man with head and neck cancer.

The J gene is TRBJ1-6, the V gene TRBV19, with TRBD1 matching 8 bases. CDR3 length: 17 amino acids. The V segment lost 5 bases and the J segment 10 bases; nucleotides outside the gene matches: 16. CDR1 and CDR2 from the germline V gene are LNHDA and SQIVND (reference sequence). The CDR3 reads CASSPRGTGRRGSPLHF. The CDR3 DNA is TGTGCCAGTAGTCCTCGTGGGACAGGAAGAAGGGGATCACCCCTCCACTTT.

The chain links TRBV5-5 to TRBJ2-3; unclear D gene. The CDR3 totals 14 residues. V lost 0 bases and J 1 base, leaving 6 bases between the germline ends. Germline lookup yields CDR1 SGHKS and CDR2 YYEKEE (reference sequence). The CDR3 DNA reads as TGTGCCAGCAGCTTGGAGACACGCACAGATACGCAGTATTTT. This gives the protein CASSLETRTDTQYF.

J is TRBJ1-1 and V is TRBV11-2, with a weak D call TRBD1 (6 bases). CDR3 length equals 15 residues. Between the trimmed V and J ends, which lost 6 bases and 1 base, there was a span of 15 bases. Germline V gene sequence: CDR1 SGHAT, CDR2 FQNNGV. The CDR3 bases are TGTGCCAGCAGTGGGGCCCCAGGGGCGAACACTGAAGCTTTCTTT. Its translation is CASSGAPGANTEAFF.

The chain recombines TRBV5-4 with TRBJ1-1; no clear D. The CDR3 consists of 13 residues. In germline, CDR1 is SGHNT, CDR2 YYREEE (reference sequence). V lost 1 base to trimming and J lost 1 base, with 5 bases between them. The CDR3 DNA follows: TGTGCCAGCAGCTTGCTGGAGAACACTGAAGCTTTCTTT. Amino acids: CASSLLENTEAFF.

V usage is TRBV4-1 and J usage is TRBJ2-1; perhaps TRBD2 as D (5 bases). The CDR3 loop spans 12 amino acids. V lost 1 base and J 8 bases, leaving 6 bases between the germline ends. Germline V gives CDR1 MGHRA, CDR2 YSYEKL. CDR3 sequence (DNA): TGCGCCAGCAGCCAAGTGGGAGATGAGCAGTTCTTC. Its translation is CASSQVGDEQFF.

The rearrangement links TRBV6-6 to TRBJ2-1, with 14 nucleotides matching TRBD2. Trimming at V came to 2 bases and at J to 8 bases, leaving 5 bases not matched to a gene. Germline loops: CDR1 MNHNY, CDR2 SVGAGI (reference sequence). CDR3 length equals 16 residues. DNA of the CDR3: TGTGCCAGCAGTTACCCGACTAGCGGGAGGGGGTATGAGCAGTTCTTC. This sequence encodes CASSYPTSGRGYEQFF.

This chain joins TRBV15 and TRBJ2-7, with TRBD1 identical over 11 bases. Trimming at V came to 1 base and at J to 6 bases, leaving 5 bases not matched to a gene. The germline V gene encodes CDR1 LNHNV and CDR2 YYDKDF (reference sequence). The CDR3 is 15 residues long. CDR3 sequence reads: CATSRGQGTGGEQYF. The CDR3 DNA sequence: TGTGCCACCAGCAGAGGGCAGGGGACAGGGGGCGAGCAGTACTTC.

The V call is TRBV5-8, the J call TRBJ2-7; TRBD1 matches at 9 bases. Trimming cost V 4 bases and J 3 bases; bases outside gene matches: 8. The CDR3 runs 15 residues. Germline CDR1 reads SGHTS; CDR2 reads YDEGEE. CDR3 loop: CASSPSRDRVYEQYF. CDR3 nucleotides: TGTGCCAGCAGCCCCAGCCGGGACAGGGTCTACGAGCAGTACTTC. The whole variable domain, remainder taken from reference TRBV5-8 and TRBJ2-7, is EAGVTQSPTHLIKTRGQQATLRCSPISGHTSVYWYQQALGLGLQFLLWYDEGEERNRGNFPPRFSGRQFPNYSSELNVNALELEDSALYLCASSPSRDRVYEQYFGPGTRLTVT.

V is TRBV9 and J is TRBJ2-1; either TRBD1 or TRBD2 may supply D (5 bases each). CDR3 length: 16 residues. In germline, CDR1 is SGDLS, CDR2 YYNGEE. V lost 4 bases and J lost 6, with 20 bases in between. CDR3 region: CASSPPTRGRFNEQFF. The CDR3 DNA reads TGTGCCAGCAGCCCTCCAACTAGGGGAAGGTTCAATGAGCAGTTCTTC.

The chain is built from TRBV5-1 and TRBJ1-2; no clear D gene. Germline CDR1 is SGHRS and CDR2 is YFSETQ. Trimming pared 7 bases from V and 2 bases from J, leaving 15 bases between. This CDR3 region has 14 residues. The CDR3 loop reads CASSSLPRNYGYTF. CDR3 DNA sequence: TGCGCCAGCTCCTCCCTCCCCCGAAACTATGGCTACACCTTC.

Points on this clone: The same CDR3 is also encoded by other DNA sequences in this sample. This chain connects TRBV7-3 to TRBJ1-1; weak D call: TRBD1 (6 bases). Deletions cut 2 bases from V and 2 bases from J, with 9 bases between. The V gene's germline CDR1 is SGHTA and CDR2 FQGTGA. This CDR3 is 14 amino acids long. CDR3 DNA: TGTGCCAGCAGCTTAGGGGGCATCAACACTGAAGCTTTCTTT. Translated: CASSLGGINTEAFF. The variable domain in full, completed from reference TRBV7-3 and TRBJ1-1, reads GAGVSQTPSNKVTEKGKYVELRCDPISGHTALYWYRQSLGQGPEFLIYFQGTGAADDSGLPNDRFFAVRPEGSVSTLKIQRTERGDSAVYLCASSLGGINTEAFFGQGTRLTVV.

V usage is TRBV6-5 and J usage is TRBJ2-5; TRBD1 matches 7 bases. Germline V gene lookup returns CDR1 MNHEY and CDR2 SVGAGI. CDR3 size: 14 residues. J gave up 4 bases and V 4 bases, and 6 bases lay outside the gene matches. The CDR3 loop is CASSLQGSGETQYF. CDR3 nucleotide sequence: TGTGCCAGCAGTTTACAGGGGTCTGGAGAGACCCAGTACTTC.

The rearrangement joins TRBV12-3 or TRBV12-4 to TRBJ2-7, with a weak D call TRBD1 (5 bases). The CDR3 has 13 residues. Trimming pared 2 bases from V and 0 bases from J, leaving 5 bases between. The CDR3 DNA follows: TGTGCCAGCAGTTTAAGGGGCTCCTACGAGCAGTACTTC. Protein: CASSLRGSYEQYF.

The chain recombines TRBV5-4 with TRBJ1-3; D is unresolved. Germline V gives CDR1 SGHNT, CDR2 YYREEE (reference sequence). Trimming removed 4 bases from V and 3 bases from J, with 8 bases in between. CDR3 size: 13 residues. The CDR3 DNA reads as TGTGCCAGCAGCGTCGGTGATGGAAACACCATATATTTT. Its translation is CASSVGDGNTIYF.

This clone occurred once. The chain combines TRBV7-2 with TRBJ2-2; TRBD1 is a possible D gene (6 bases). Trimming took off 1 base at V and 4 bases at J, with 10 bases between the two ends. The germline V gene encodes CDR1 SGHTA and CDR2 FQGNSA. The CDR3 is 15 amino acids. DNA of the CDR3: TGTGCCAGCAGCTTAGGGAGCAGGGGCACCGGGGAGCTGTTTTTT. Its protein product is CASSLGSRGTGELFF.

V usage is TRBV24-1 and J usage is TRBJ2-1; 8 bases are shared with TRBD1. The CDR3 contains 17 residues. The V segment lost 3 bases and the J segment 0 bases; nucleotides outside the gene matches: 6. Germline lookup yields CDR1 KGHDR and CDR2 SFDVKD. CDR3 sequence reads: CATSDGDRPASYNEQFF. The DNA for the CDR3 is TGTGCCACCAGTGATGGGGACAGGCCCGCCTCCTACAATGAGCAGTTCTTC.

Concerning this clone: At one of its ends the junction is not consistent with the germline gene, which may arise from a read error. The sample holds other DNA sequences that translate to the same CDR3. The chain employs TRBV6-2 or TRBV6-3 and TRBJ2-7, with unresolved D. The CDR3 is 11 residues long. Germline CDR1 reads MNHEY; CDR2 reads SVGEGT. CDR3 amino acids: CASSYSDEQYF. CDR3 DNA: TGTGCCAGCAGTTACTCCGACGAGCAGTACTTC.

This clone appeared a single time. This chain connects TRBV10-2 to TRBJ2-5; no clear D gene. CDR1 and CDR2 (germline): WSHSY, SAAADI. The CDR3 sequence is 13 residues long. V gave up 2 bases and J gave up 3 bases, with 7 bases separating them. CDR3 region: CASSEPAKETQYF. DNA for the CDR3: TGCGCCAGCAGTGAGCCAGCAAAAGAGACCCAGTACTTC.

V gene TRBV6-5 combines with J gene TRBJ1-4; 9 nucleotides match TRBD1. Trimming removed 5 bases from V and 6 bases from J; junction bases left unmatched: 4. Germline V CDR1 and CDR2: MNHEY, SVGAGI. This CDR3 spans 14 amino acids. The DNA of the CDR3 is TGTGCCAGCAGTCACCGGGACAGGGATGAAAAACTGTTTTTT. This encodes CASSHRDRDEKLFF.

This sequence joins TRBV7-2 and TRBJ2-1; weak D call: TRBD1 (6 bases). The V and J ends lost 8 bases and 7 bases respectively, with 15 bases between them. The germline CDR1 and CDR2 sequences are SGHTA and FQGNSA. The CDR3 is 13 residues long. CDR3 bases: TGTGCCAGCGGGGACAACGCAGGGAATGAGCAGTTCTTC. This codes for CASGDNAGNEQFF.

This clone was seen a single time. The chain combines TRBV10-3 with TRBJ2-7, with 8 bases identical to TRBD2. Per the germline V gene, CDR1 is ENHRY and CDR2 is SYGVKD. This CDR3 has 13 residues. V shed 7 bases, J shed 2 bases, and the junction held 4 bases outside the gene matches. In DNA form, the CDR3 reads TGTGCCATCAACGAGGGACTAGCCTACGAGCAGTACTTC. Protein sequence: CAINEGLAYEQYF.

The rearrangement links TRBV4-2 to TRBJ2-7; D unresolved. The CDR3 extends over 16 amino acids. Germline lookup yields CDR1 LGHNA and CDR2 YNFKEQ. Trimming removed 2 bases from V and 5 bases from J, with 19 bases in between. CDR3 sequence (DNA): TGTGCCAGCAGCCAACCTACTTTAGACCGCCCTAACGAGCAGTACTTC. This encodes CASSQPTLDRPNEQYF.